This T cell receptor beta chain appears in the sequencing data of a study of identical twins. As for this clonotype: Its antigen is still unknown.

One entry per CDR3 protein results from TCRdb running MiXCR on the 5' RACE reads. The sample records a few hundred thousand distinct CDR3 sequences, approximately 18% being singletons. Study findings and constraints: Insertion counts were lower in abundant cord blood beta clonotypes, a trend that memory repertoires did not show. Among beta out-of-frame sequences, excess sharing between twins appeared weaker. It was out-of-frame TCR alpha sharing in monozygotic twins that models underestimated.

The clonotype comes from a man aged 50-60 years in good health. Specimen: naive T cells sorted from blood.

DNA for the CDR3: TGCAGTGCTAGAGATTTGGCGGGGACCTACGAGCAGTACTTC. Amino acids: CSARDLAGTYEQYF. This chain uses TRBV20-1 with TRBJ2-7, with D possibly being TRBD2 (6 bases). Trimming stripped 0 bases from V and 2 bases from J, with 11 bases between. CDR3 length equals 14 residues. Germline CDR1 is DFQATT and CDR2 is SNEGSKA (reference sequence).